These T cell receptor beta chains were read from a single sample in a study of Ad26.COV2.S vaccination and SARS-CoV-2 variants. Libraries were prepared by immunoSEQ multiplex PCR; TCRdb keeps only in-frame clonotypes and omits some of them. The sample has around 500,000 clones; 80% to 90% are singletons. The sequences come from peripheral blood, collected in a trial of Ad26.COV2.S vaccine versus placebo. The receptor set was obtained from a person between 18 and 59 years old who received the Ad26.COV2.S COVID-19 vaccine or a placebo. Both conserved end residues are part of each CDR3. Rows give clone size only sometimes, using once, few, many, or a class for an expanded clone.

>TRBJ1-6|TRBV27|few
CASRENPSYNSPLHF
>TRBJ1-5|TRBV6-2/TRBV6-3|NA
CASSYMIRTRGSNQPQHF
>TRBJ2-7|TRBV28|NA
CASSLLMGEQYF
>TRBJ1-5|TRBV7-9|NA
CASSSGTEPNQPQHF
>TRBJ1-5|TRBV19|NA
CASSISGFSNQPQHF
>TRBJ2-1|TRBV5-1|NA
CASSLPGTGVFDEQFF
>TRBJ2-7|TRBV4-1|NA
CASSQTGVYEQYF
>TRBJ2-1|TRBV7-2|NA
CASSLGGSLGRAYNEQFF
>TRBJ1-5|TRBV20-1|NA
CSASRADQNQPQHF
>TRBJ1-2|TRBV2|NA
CASSRTWANYGYTF
>TRBJ2-7|TRBV2|once
CASSADPTGPEQYF
>TRBJ2-3|TRBV28|NA
CASITSGRPPTDTQYF
>TRBJ2-4|TRBV5-1|NA
CASSFPGETGAIQYF
>TRBJ1-2|TRBV28|NA
CASSLGRGRDGYTF
>TRBJ2-1|TRBV27|NA
CASSSTSGDQPLYNEQFF
>TRBJ2-1|TRBV6-6|NA
CASSYSTGNEDEQFF
>TRBJ2-3|TRBV5-1|NA
CASSLPGGDTQYF
>TRBJ2-7|TRBV11-2|NA
CASSHQSGQAYF
>TRBJ1-1|TRBV11-3|NA
CASSFRQSTEAFF
>TRBJ2-7|TRBV15|NA
CATSRTGGLGYEQYF
>TRBJ2-5|TRBV10-3|NA
CAISELSSGQETQYF
>TRBJ2-7|TRBV7-2|NA
CASSQRGFSYEQYF
>TRBJ1-6|TRBV4-1|NA
CASSQDYGSPLHF
>TRBJ1-6|TRBV6-5|NA
CATQGGSSYNSPLHF
>TRBJ2-6|TRBV6-2/TRBV6-3|NA
CASSVGHTISGANVLTF
>TRBJ2-7|TRBV28|NA
CASSLWPGGRNEQYF
>TRBJ2-1|TRBV9|NA
CASSPRVGEQFF
>TRBJ2-7|TRBV3-1/TRBV3-2|NA
CASSHSGTGGGEQYF
>TRBJ1-6|TRBV2|NA
CASSDQGVILSPLHF
>TRBJ2-3|TRBV18|NA
CASSHPGTSPDTQYF
>TRBJ2-7|TRBV14|NA
CASSPKGVGQFYEQYF
>TRBJ2-7|TRBV7-8|once
CASSLGTSLYEQYF
>TRBJ2-7|TRBV6-5|NA
CASSSTGLGTGYEQYF